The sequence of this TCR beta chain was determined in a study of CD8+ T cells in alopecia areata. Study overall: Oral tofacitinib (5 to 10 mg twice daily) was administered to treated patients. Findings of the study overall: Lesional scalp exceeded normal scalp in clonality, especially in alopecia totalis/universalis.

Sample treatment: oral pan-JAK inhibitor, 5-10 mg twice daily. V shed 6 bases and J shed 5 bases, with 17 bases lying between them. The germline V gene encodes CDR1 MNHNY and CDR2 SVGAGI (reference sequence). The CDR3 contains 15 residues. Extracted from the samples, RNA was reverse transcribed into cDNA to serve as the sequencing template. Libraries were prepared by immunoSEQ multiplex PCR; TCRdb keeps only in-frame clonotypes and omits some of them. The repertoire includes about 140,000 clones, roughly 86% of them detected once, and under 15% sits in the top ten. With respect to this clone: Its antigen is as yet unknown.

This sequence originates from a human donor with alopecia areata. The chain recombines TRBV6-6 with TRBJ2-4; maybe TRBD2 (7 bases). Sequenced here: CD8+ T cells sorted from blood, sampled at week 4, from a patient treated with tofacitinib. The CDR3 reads CASSLGGGSENIQYF. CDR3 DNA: TGTGCCAGCAGCCTGGGGGGGGGCAGCGAAAACATTCAGTACTTC.